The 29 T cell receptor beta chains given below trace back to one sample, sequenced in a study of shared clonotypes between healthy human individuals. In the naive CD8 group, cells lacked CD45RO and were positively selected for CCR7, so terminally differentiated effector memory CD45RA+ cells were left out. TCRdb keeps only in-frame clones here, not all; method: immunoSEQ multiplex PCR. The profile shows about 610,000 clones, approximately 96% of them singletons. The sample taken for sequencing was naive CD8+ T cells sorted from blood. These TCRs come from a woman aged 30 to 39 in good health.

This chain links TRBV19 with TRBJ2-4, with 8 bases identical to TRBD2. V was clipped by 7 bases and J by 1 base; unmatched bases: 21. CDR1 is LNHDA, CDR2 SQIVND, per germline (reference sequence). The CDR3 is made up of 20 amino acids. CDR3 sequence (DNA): TGTGCCAGTACCCCAAGCCACAGGAACAGCGGGGGCTTCGCCAAAAACATTCAGTACTTC. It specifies CASTPSHRNSGGFAKNIQYF. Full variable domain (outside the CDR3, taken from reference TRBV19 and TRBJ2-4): DGGITQSPKYLFRKEGQNVTLSCEQNLNHDAMYWYRQDPGQGLRLIYYSQIVNDFQKGDIAEGYSVSREKKESFPLTVTSAQKNPTAFYLCASTPSHRNSGGFAKNIQYFGAGTRLSVL.

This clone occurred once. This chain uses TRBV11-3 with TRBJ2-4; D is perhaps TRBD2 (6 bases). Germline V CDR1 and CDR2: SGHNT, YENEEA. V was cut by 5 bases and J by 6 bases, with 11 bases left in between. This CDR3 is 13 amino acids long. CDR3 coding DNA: TGTGCCAGCAGCCCCGGAGGGGTAAACATTCAGTACTTC. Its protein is CASSPGGVNIQYF.

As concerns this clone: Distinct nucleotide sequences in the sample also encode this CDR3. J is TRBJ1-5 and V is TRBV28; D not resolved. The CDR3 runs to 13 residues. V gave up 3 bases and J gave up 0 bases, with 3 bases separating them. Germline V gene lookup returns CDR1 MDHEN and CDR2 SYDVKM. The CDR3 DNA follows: TGTGCCAGCAGTTTTGGTAGCAATCAGCCCCAGCATTTT. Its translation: CASSFGSNQPQHF.

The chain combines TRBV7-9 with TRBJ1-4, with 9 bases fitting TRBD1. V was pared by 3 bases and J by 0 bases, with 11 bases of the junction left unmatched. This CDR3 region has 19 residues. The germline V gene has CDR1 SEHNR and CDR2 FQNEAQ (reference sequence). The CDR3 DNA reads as TGTGCCAGCAGCTTTACGGTATGGACAGGGGAGGCAACTAATGAAAAACTGTTTTTT. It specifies CASSFTVWTGEATNEKLFF.

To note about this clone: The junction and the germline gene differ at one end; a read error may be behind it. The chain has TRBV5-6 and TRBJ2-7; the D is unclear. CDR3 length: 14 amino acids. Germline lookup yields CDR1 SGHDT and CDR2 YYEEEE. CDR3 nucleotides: TGTGCCAGTAGCTTGGGAACGCAATCCTACGAGCAGTACTTC. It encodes CASSLGTQSYEQYF. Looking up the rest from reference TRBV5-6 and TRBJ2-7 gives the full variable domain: DAGVTQSPTHLIKTRGQQVTLRCSPKSGHDTVSWYQQALGQGPQFIFQYYEEEERQRGNFPDRFSGHQFPNYSSELNVNALLLGDSALYLCASSLGTQSYEQYFGPGTRLTVT.

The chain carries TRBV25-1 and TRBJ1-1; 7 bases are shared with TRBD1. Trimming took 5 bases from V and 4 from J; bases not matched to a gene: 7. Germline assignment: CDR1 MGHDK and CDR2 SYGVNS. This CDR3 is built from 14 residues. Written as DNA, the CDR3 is TGTGCCAGCAGTATGGGACAGTCTGGCACTGAAGCTTTCTTT. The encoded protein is CASSMGQSGTEAFF.

For the CDR3, the DNA is TGTGCCAGTAGTATCCCCTCCGTATATTCAGGGGACACTGAAGCTTTCTTT. As protein: CASSIPSVYSGDTEAFF. J is TRBJ1-1 and V is TRBV19; a possible D gene is TRBD1 (6 bases). V shed 3 bases and J shed 3 bases, with 20 bases lying between them. CDR3 length equals 17 residues. CDR1 LNHDA and CDR2 SQIVND come from the germline V gene (reference sequence).

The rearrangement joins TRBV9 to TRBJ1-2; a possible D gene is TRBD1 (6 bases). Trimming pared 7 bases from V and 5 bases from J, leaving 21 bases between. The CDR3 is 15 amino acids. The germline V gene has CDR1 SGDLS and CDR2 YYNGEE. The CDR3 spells CASGADGGRLYGYTF. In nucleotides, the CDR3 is TGTGCCAGCGGAGCCGACGGGGGCCGGCTTTATGGCTACACCTTC.

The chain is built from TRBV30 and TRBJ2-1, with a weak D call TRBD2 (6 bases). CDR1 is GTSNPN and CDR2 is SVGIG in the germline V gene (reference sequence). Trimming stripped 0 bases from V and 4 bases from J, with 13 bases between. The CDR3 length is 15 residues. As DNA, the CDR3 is TGTGCCTGGAGTGTAGGACCGGGGGTATACAATGAGCAGTTCTTC. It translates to CAWSVGPGVYNEQFF.

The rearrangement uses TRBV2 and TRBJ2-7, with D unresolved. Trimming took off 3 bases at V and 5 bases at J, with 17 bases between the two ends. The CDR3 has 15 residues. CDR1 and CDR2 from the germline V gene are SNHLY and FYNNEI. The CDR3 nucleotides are TGTGCCAGCAGTGAGAAGACCCTAAATGTCCACGAGCAGTACTTC. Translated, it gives CASSEKTLNVHEQYF.

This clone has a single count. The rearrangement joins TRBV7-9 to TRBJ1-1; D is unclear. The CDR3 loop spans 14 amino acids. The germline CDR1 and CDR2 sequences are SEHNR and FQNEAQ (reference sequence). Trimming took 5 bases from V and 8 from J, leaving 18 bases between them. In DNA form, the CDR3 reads TGTGCCAGCAGCCTCATTGTAAAGCAGGCGGAAGCTTTCTTT. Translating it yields CASSLIVKQAEAFF.

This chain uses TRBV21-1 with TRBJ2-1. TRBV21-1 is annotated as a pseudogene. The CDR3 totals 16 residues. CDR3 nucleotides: TGTGCCAGCAGTGACCGGGACCCATGCTCCTACAATGAGCAGTTCTTC. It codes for CASSDRDPCSYNEQFF.

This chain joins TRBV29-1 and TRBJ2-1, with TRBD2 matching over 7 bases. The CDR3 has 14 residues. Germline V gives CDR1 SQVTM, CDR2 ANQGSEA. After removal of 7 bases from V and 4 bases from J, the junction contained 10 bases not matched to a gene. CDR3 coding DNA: TGCAGCGGATCCTATAGCGGGCTGTACAATGAGCAGTTCTTC. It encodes CSGSYSGLYNEQFF.

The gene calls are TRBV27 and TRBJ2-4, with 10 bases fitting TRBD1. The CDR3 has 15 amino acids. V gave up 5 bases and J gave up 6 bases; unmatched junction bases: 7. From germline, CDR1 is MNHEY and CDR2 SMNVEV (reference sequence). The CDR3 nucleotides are TGTGCCAGCAGTGCGTGGACAGGGGGAGGAAACATTCAGTACTTC. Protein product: CASSAWTGGGNIQYF.

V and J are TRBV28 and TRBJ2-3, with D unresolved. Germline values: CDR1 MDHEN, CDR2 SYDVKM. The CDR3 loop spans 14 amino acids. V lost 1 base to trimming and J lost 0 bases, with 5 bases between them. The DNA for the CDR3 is TGTGCCAGCAGTTTATTTGGGAGCACAGATACGCAGTATTTT. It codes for CASSLFGSTDTQYF.

CDR3 amino acids: CASSLLDPREQFF. Here the CDR3 DNA reads TGTGCCAGCAGCTTATTAGATCCGAGGGAGCAGTTCTTC. The V gene is TRBV7-6, the J gene TRBJ2-1; D call uncertain. The CDR3 is 13 amino acids. CDR1 is SGHVS, CDR2 FNYEAQ, per germline. Trimming pared 2 bases from V and 10 bases from J, leaving 12 bases between.

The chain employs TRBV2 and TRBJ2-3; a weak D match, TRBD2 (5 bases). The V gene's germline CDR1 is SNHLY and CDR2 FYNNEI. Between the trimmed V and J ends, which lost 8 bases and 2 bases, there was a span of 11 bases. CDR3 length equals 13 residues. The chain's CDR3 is CASDDGITDTQYF. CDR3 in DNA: TGTGCCAGCGATGACGGGATCACAGATACGCAGTATTTT.

CDR3 in amino acids: CASSPGGPGEQFF. In nucleotides, the CDR3 is TGTGCCAGCAGCCCTGGCGGCCCGGGTGAGCAGTTCTTC. The chain carries TRBV9 and TRBJ2-1, with D unresolved. Trimming stripped 4 bases from V and 9 bases from J, with 14 bases between. CDR1 SGDLS and CDR2 YYNGEE come from the germline V gene. The CDR3 spans 13 residues.

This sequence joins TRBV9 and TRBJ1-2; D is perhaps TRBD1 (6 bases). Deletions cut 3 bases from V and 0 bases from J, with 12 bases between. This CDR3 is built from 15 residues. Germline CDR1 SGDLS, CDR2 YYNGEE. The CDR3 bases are TGTGCCAGCAGCGGATACAGGGATCCTAACTATGGCTACACCTTC. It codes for CASSGYRDPNYGYTF.

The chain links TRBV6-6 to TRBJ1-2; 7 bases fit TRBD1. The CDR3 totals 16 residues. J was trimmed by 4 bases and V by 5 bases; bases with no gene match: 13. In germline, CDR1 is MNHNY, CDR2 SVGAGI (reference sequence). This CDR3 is CASSLNRDSVLYGYTF. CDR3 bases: TGTGCCAGCAGTCTTAACCGGGACAGCGTGCTCTATGGCTACACCTTC.

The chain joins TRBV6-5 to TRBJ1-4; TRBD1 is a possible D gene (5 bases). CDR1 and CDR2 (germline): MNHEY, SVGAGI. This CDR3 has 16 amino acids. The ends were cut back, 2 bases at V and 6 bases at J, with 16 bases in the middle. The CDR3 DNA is TGTGCCAGCAGTTACCTTCGTGGGGGGGGACATGAAAAACTGTTTTTT. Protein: CASSYLRGGGHEKLFF.

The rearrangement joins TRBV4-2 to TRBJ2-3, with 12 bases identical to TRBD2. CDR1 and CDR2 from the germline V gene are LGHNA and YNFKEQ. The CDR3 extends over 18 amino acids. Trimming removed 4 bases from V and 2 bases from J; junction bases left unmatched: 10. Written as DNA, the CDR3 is TGTGCCAGCAGCCCCGCTGCCGGACTAGCGGGGACCACAGATACGCAGTATTTT. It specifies CASSPAAGLAGTTDTQYF.

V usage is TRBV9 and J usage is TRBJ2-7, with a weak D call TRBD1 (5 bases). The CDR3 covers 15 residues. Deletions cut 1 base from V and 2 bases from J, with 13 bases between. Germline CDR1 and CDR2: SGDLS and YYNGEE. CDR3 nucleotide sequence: TGTGCCAGCAGCGTATTGCCGACAGAGACCTACGAGCAGTACTTC. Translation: CASSVLPTETYEQYF.

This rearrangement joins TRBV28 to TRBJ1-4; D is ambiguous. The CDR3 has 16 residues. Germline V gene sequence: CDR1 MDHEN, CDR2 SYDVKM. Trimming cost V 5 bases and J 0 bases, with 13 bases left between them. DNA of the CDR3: TGTGCCAGCAGTCTTTACACAAAGGCAACTAATGAAAAACTGTTTTTT. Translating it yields CASSLYTKATNEKLFF.

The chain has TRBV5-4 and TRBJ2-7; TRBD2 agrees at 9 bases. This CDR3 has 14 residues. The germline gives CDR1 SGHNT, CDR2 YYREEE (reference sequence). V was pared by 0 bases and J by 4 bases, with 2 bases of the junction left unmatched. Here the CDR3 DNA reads TGTGCCAGCAGCTTGGATAGCGGGAGTTACGAGCAGTACTTC. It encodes CASSLDSGSYEQYF.

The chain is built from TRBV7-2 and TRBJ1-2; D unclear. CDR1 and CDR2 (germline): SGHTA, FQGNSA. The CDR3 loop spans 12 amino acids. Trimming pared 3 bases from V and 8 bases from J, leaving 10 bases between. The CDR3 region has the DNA TGTGCCAGCAGCTTTTATCTAGGCGGCTACACCTTC. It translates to CASSFYLGGYTF.

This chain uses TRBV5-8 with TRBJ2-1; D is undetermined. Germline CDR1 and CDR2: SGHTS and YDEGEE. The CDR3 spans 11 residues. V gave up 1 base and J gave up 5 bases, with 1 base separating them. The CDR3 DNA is TGTGCCAGCAGCTTGAACAATGAGCAGTTCTTC. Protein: CASSLNNEQFF. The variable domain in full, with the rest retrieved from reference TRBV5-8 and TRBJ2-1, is EAGVTQSPTHLIKTRGQQATLRCSPISGHTSVYWYQQALGLGLQFLLWYDEGEERNRGNFPPRFSGRQFPNYSSELNVNALELEDSALYLCASSLNNEQFFGPGTRLTVL.

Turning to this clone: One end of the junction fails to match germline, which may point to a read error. DNA of the CDR3: TGTGCCAACAGTTTTTGGGGGTCTGAAGCTTTCTTT. It encodes CANSFWGSEAFF. V is TRBV27 and J is TRBJ1-1; possibly TRBD1 for D (5 bases). This CDR3 region has 12 residues. The V gene's germline CDR1 is MNHEY and CDR2 SMNVEV (reference sequence).

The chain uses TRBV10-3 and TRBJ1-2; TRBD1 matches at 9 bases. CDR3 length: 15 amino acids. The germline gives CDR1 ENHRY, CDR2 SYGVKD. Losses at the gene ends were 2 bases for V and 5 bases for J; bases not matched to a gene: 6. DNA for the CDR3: TGTGCCATCAGTGAGCCTTCGGACAGGGGTTATGGCTACACCTTC. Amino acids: CAISEPSDRGYGYTF.